This is a list of T cell receptor beta chains from one sample in a study of blood T cell repertoires in COVID-19. Sequencing was performed with immunoSEQ multiplex PCR; in TCRdb, only in-frame clones are kept and a portion is missing. The sample includes some 260,000 clones, approximately 88% of them seen just once. Sequenced input: peripheral blood. The source is a woman aged 30 to 39 with COVID-19, enrolled during active disease. Both conserved end residues are part of each CDR3. D genes are given only for firm matches. Only some rows state a clone size, as once, few, many or a class for expanded clones.

clone_size,j_call,v_call,d_call,cdr3_nt,cdr3_aa
once,TRBJ2-7,TRBV5-6,TRBD2,TGTGCCAGCAGCTTGGGGGGAGGGTCCCTCTACGAGCAGTACTTC,CASSLGGGSLYEQYF
.,TRBJ2-5,TRBV5-4,TRBD2,TGTGCCAGCAGCTTCCGGAGCGGGAGCTTAGAGACCCAGTACTTC,CASSFRSGSLETQYF
once,TRBJ2-1,TRBV9,.,TGTGCCAGCAGCGTAGGCGGGGCTGATACCTACAATGAGCAGTTCTTC,CASSVGGADTYNEQFF
.,TRBJ2-7,TRBV29-1,TRBD1,TGCAGCGTTGAAACCCGGGACAGTGACGAGCAGTACTTC,CSVETRDSDEQYF
few,TRBJ2-5,TRBV20-1,.,TGCAGTGCTAGTGGGGAGTCGGGAATGGAAGAGACCCAGTACTTC,CSASGESGMEETQYF
.,TRBJ2-7,TRBV28,TRBD1,TGTGCCAGCAGTTTAGGGACAGGGCACTACGAGCAGTACTTC,CASSLGTGHYEQYF
.,TRBJ1-1,TRBV4-1,TRBD1,TGCGCCAGCAGACTTACAGGGGGCAACACTGAAGCTTTCTTT,CASRLTGGNTEAFF
few,TRBJ1-4,TRBV5-1,.,TGCGCCAGCAGCTTTGGGAGGGTTGCGGAAAAACTGTTTTTT,CASSFGRVAEKLFF
few,TRBJ2-1,TRBV28,TRBD2,TGTGCCAGCAGATCCCTAGCGGAGGCCTCCGAGGAGCAGTTCTTC,CASRSLAEASEEQFF
.,TRBJ2-1,TRBV9,.,TGTGCCAGCAGCGTAGACCCTCCTCGCGATGAGCAGTTCTTC,CASSVDPPRDEQFF
.,TRBJ1-1,TRBV11-2,.,TGTGCCAGCAGCTTCATCCGGGAGAGCATGAACACTGAAGCTTTCTTT,CASSFIRESMNTEAFF
.,TRBJ1-5,TRBV2,.,TGTGCCAGCCGCATCGGGTATAGCAATCAGCCCCAGCATTTT,CASRIGYSNQPQHF
.,TRBJ2-2,TRBV5-6,.,TGTGCCAGCAGCCTTGGGACATCCAGGGGGGAGCTGTTTTTT,CASSLGTSRGELFF
.,TRBJ2-7,TRBV19,.,TGTGCCAGTAGTATAGCGGGGGACAGATACTACGAGCAGTACTTC,CASSIAGDRYYEQYF
.,TRBJ2-7,TRBV2,TRBD2,TGTGCCAGCAGTGGGCGCTTAGCGGGGGCATTGGCTTCCTACGAGCAGTACTTC,CASSGRLAGALASYEQYF
.,TRBJ1-4,TRBV6-5,TRBD1,TGTGCCACCAGACAGGGTGGTGAAAAACTGTTTTTT,CATRQGGEKLFF
.,TRBJ2-5,TRBV7-2,.,TGTGCCAGCAGCGGAACGGGGACCCAGTACTTC,CASSGTGTQYF
once,TRBJ1-2,TRBV9,.,TGTGCCAGCAGCGTAGGACCGACAGACGACTATGGCTACACCTTC,CASSVGPTDDYGYTF
.,TRBJ2-3,TRBV18,.,TGTGCCAGCTCACCATCTTCAGGGCCAGATACGCAGTATTTT,CASSPSSGPDTQYF
.,TRBJ1-4,TRBV4-3,.,TGCGCCAGCAGCCAAGGGGTCGGGGGGCTCTCGGAAAAACTGTTTTTT,CASSQGVGGLSEKLFF
.,TRBJ2-2,TRBV10-2,.,TGCGCCAGCAGTTCTCGGGGCACCGGGGAGCTGTTTTTT,CASSSRGTGELFF
.,TRBJ1-4,TRBV28,TRBD1,TGTGCCAGCAGTCAACGGACAGGGGGCGAGGGGTTTTCAACTAATGAAAAACTGTTTTTT,CASSQRTGGEGFSTNEKLFF
.,TRBJ2-3,TRBV2,TRBD2,TGTGCCAGCAGTGAAAACCCGGGACTAGCGATTTGTTTT,CASSENPGLAICF
.,TRBJ1-2,TRBV29-1,TRBD1,TGCAGCACCCGGGACAGAAGTAACTATGGCTACACCTTC,CSTRDRSNYGYTF
.,TRBJ2-1,TRBV10-1,TRBD2,TGCGCCAGCAGTGAGCCAGCCGCCGGGACTAGCGGACAAAATGAGCAGTTCTTC,CASSEPAAGTSGQNEQFF
.,TRBJ2-3,TRBV11-3,TRBD1,TGTGCCAGCAGCCCCGAAGACAGGGGGTTACGCTCAGATACGCAGTATTTT,CASSPEDRGLRSDTQYF
.,TRBJ2-3,TRBV24-1,TRBD1,TGTGCTGCCGGGACAGGGGGATCAGATACGCAGTATTTT,CAAGTGGSDTQYF
once,TRBJ2-1,TRBV24-1,TRBD2,TGTGCCACCAGTGAGACTAGCGGGGGGGCCAATGAGCAGTTCTTC,CATSETSGGANEQFF
.,TRBJ2-1,TRBV30,.,TGTGCCTGGAGTGGACGGCGGTCCTACAATGAGCAGTTCTTC,CAWSGRRSYNEQFF
.,TRBJ1-3,TRBV11-2,.,TGTGCCAGCAGCTTAGATCGAGGAAACCCTGGAAACACCATATATTTT,CASSLDRGNPGNTIYF
.,TRBJ2-7,TRBV28,TRBD1,TGTGCCTCAAGGGTAGGGGGCCCTTACGAGCAGTACTTC,CASRVGGPYEQYF
once,TRBJ2-2,TRBV29-1,.,TGCAGCGTTGAGTTGACAGTTATAGACACCGGGGAGCTGTTTTTT,CSVELTVIDTGELFF
.,TRBJ1-2,TRBV5-4,.,TGTGCCAGCAGCACCCCGAAGGAACAGGGATTCATCTATGGCTACACCTTC,CASSTPKEQGFIYGYTF
.,TRBJ2-5,TRBV30,TRBD1,TGTGCCTGGAGTCCCCGGGACAGGGTGAGAGAGACCCAGTACTTC,CAWSPRDRVRETQYF
.,TRBJ1-3,TRBV4-3,TRBD1,TGCGCCAGCAGCCCGGGGACAGGCTCTGGAAACACCATATATTTT,CASSPGTGSGNTIYF
.,TRBJ2-1,TRBV2,.,TGTGCCAGCAGTGGCCTAGGAAATGAGCAGTTCTTC,CASSGLGNEQFF
.,TRBJ2-1,TRBV28,TRBD2,TGTGCCAGCAGTTTCCCTCCTACTAGCGGGGGCCACTCCTACAATGAGCAGTTCTTC,CASSFPPTSGGHSYNEQFF
.,TRBJ1-1,TRBV12-3/TRBV12-4,.,TGTGCCAGCAGTCTGACAGGGAACACTGAAGCTTTCTTT,CASSLTGNTEAFF
.,TRBJ2-5,TRBV5-1,TRBD2,TGCGCCAGCAGCATTGGAGCGGGGGGGACGGAGACCCAGTACTTC,CASSIGAGGTETQYF
once,TRBJ2-1,TRBV4-3,.,TGCGCCAGCAGCCCACAGGGTCAGGTGGGCATCGATGAGCAGTTCTTC,CASSPQGQVGIDEQFF
.,TRBJ2-1,TRBV6-4,TRBD1,TGTGCCAGCAGTGGCTGGCGGACAGGGGACAACAATGAGCAGTTCTTC,CASSGWRTGDNNEQFF
.,TRBJ2-1,TRBV5-6,TRBD2,TGTGCCAGCAGCCAGCGACTAGCGGGGACCGGCAATGAGCAGTTCTTC,CASSQRLAGTGNEQFF
few,TRBJ2-7,TRBV28,TRBD2,TGTGCCAGCAGTTTAGGGGGGGAACTCTACGAGCAGTACTTC,CASSLGGELYEQYF
.,TRBJ1-1,TRBV28,TRBD1,TGTGCCAGCAGCTATTTAACAGGGGGCGTTCAACACACTGAAGCTTTCTTT,CASSYLTGGVQHTEAFF
.,TRBJ1-6,TRBV16,TRBD1,TGTGCCAGCAGCCAACGGGACAGGGACCCCAGGAATTCACCCCTCCACTTT,CASSQRDRDPRNSPLHF
.,TRBJ2-3,TRBV19,.,TGTGCCAGTAGTATAGACAGGGCAGATACGCAGTATTTT,CASSIDRADTQYF
.,TRBJ2-2,TRBV5-8,TRBD1,TGTGCCAGCAGCCGGACAGGTGATGATGGAGACGGGGAGCTGTTTTTT,CASSRTGDDGDGELFF
.,TRBJ2-1,TRBV5-6,.,TGTGCCAGCAGACAGAATTTAGCGGTAAATGAGCAGTTCTTC,CASRQNLAVNEQFF
few,TRBJ1-2,TRBV4-1,TRBD1,TGCGCCAGCAGCCAAGCCGGGACAGGGAGAAATGGCTACACCTTC,CASSQAGTGRNGYTF
.,TRBJ1-2,TRBV11-2,TRBD1,TGTGCCAGCAGCTTAGGTGGACAGGGGGCGGCCGGCTACACCTTC,CASSLGGQGAAGYTF
.,TRBJ2-2,TRBV7-2,TRBD1,TGTGCCAGCAGCCCAAGAAGGGGGCAGCAGACCGGGGAGCTGTTTTTT,CASSPRRGQQTGELFF
.,TRBJ2-5,TRBV19,.,TGTGCCAGTAGCTCCAAAGCGGACTACCAAGAGACCCAGTACTTC,CASSSKADYQETQYF
.,TRBJ1-1,TRBV29-1,.,TGCAGCGCTCAAGGTGGTGGGGAGGAAGCTTTCTTT,CSAQGGGEEAFF
.,TRBJ2-7,TRBV4-2,.,TGTGCCAGCAGCCAAGAAGGAGAGACGTCCTACGAGCAGTACTTC,CASSQEGETSYEQYF